This T cell receptor (beta chain) was sequenced during a study of graft-versus-host responses after intestinal transplantation. Whole-study context: Every transplant recipient was induced with anti-thymocyte globulin, then maintained on tacrolimus and steroids for two to three years.

V lost 5 bases and J lost 5; bases outside the gene matches: 10. Germline V gives CDR1 SGHVS, CDR2 FQNEAQ. The CDR3 extends over 15 amino acids. Using immunoSEQ multiplex PCR, the repertoire was profiled, and TCRdb retains in-frame clones only, with some absent. In the table there are approximately 70,000 clones, around 92% of which are singletons. On this clone: Its antigen is currently unknown.

The clonotype originates from a human donor who received an intestinal transplant. This sequence joins TRBV7-8 and TRBJ2-3; TRBD1 matches 7 bases. Sequencing used unstimulated CD8+ T cells sorted from spleen or lymph node cells, obtained before intestinal transplant. As DNA, the CDR3 is TGTGCCAGCAGCCCACAGGGGATGTTCGGAGATACGCAGTATTTT. Amino acid sequence: CASSPQGMFGDTQYF.